Shown below are 18 T cell receptor beta chains from a single sample sequenced in a study of Graves' ophthalmopathy and Graves' hyperthyroidism. RNA transcripts yielded amplified TCR beta CDR3 regions. The library came from an HTBI-primed first-round RT-PCR and a second-round multiplex PCR. TCRdb recomputed calls from the multiplex PCR reads with MiXCR, one row per CDR3 protein. Seen here are roughly 480,000 distinct CDR3 sequences, roughly an eighth observed once, and the top ten hold 9.8%. The sequencing input was blood. The receptors derive from a woman aged 25-40 years with Graves' ophthalmopathy.

This clonotype has a count of ten or more. The chain links TRBV12-5 to TRBJ1-2, with TRBD1 matching over 8 bases. Germline assignment: CDR1 LGHNT and CDR2 FRNRAP. With 7 bases clipped from V and 3 bases from J, the junction kept 7 bases outside the gene matches. CDR3 length: 14 residues. The CDR3: CASARQGSDYGYTF. In nucleotides, the CDR3 is TGTGCTAGTGCTAGACAGGGGTCGGACTATGGCTACACCTTC.

This clonotype was seen many times. The rearrangement links TRBV12-5 to TRBJ2-7, with D possibly being TRBD1 or TRBD2 (6 bases each). The germline CDR1 and CDR2 sequences are LGHNT and FRNRAP. With 1 base removed from V and 1 base from J, the gap between germline ends came to 17 bases. This CDR3 is built from 17 residues. CDR3 residues: CASGLAQTTGGSYEQYF. The CDR3 DNA is TGTGCTAGTGGTTTGGCTCAGACGACAGGAGGGTCCTACGAGCAGTACTTC.

This clonotype was picked up a small number of times. The chain recombines TRBV7-2 with TRBJ2-7; D call uncertain. Germline CDR1 and CDR2: SGHTA and FQGNSA. Trimming left V 5 bases short and J 0 bases short, with 11 bases between. The CDR3 runs 14 residues. Here the CDR3 reads CASSPVQASYEQYF. The DNA of the CDR3 is TGTGCCAGCAGCCCGGTCCAGGCCTCCTACGAGCAGTACTTC.

This clonotype was observed a few times. Here the CDR3 reads CASSHSSGGGETQYF. CDR3 nucleotide sequence: TGCGCCAGCAGCCACTCTAGCGGGGGCGGGGAGACCCAGTACTTC. This chain connects TRBV4-1 to TRBJ2-5; 10 bases agree with TRBD2. Germline CDR1 is MGHRA and CDR2 is YSYEKL. This CDR3 is 15 amino acids long. The J segment lost 5 bases and the V segment lost 3 bases, leaving 6 bases of the junction unmatched.

This clonotype was counted at least ten times. V usage is TRBV19 and J usage is TRBJ2-5; D is unresolved. The CDR3 runs 13 residues. The ends were cut back, 6 bases at V and 1 base at J, with 9 bases in the middle. From germline, CDR1 is LNHDA and CDR2 SQIVND (reference sequence). The CDR3 protein is CASSQRIQETQYF. CDR3 nucleotide sequence: TGTGCCAGTAGCCAGAGAATCCAAGAGACCCAGTACTTC.

This clonotype turned up a few times. V and J are TRBV13 and TRBJ2-2, with TRBD2 identical over 12 bases. J was trimmed by 6 bases and V by 4 bases; bases with no gene match: 6. The CDR3 covers 16 residues. Per germline, CDR1 PRHDT and CDR2 FYEKMQ (reference sequence). CDR3 region: CASSSTSGGRAGELFF. CDR3 nucleotide sequence: TGTGCCAGCAGCTCAACTAGCGGGGGGCGCGCCGGGGAGCTGTTTTTT.

Many counts were recorded for this clonotype. The chain links TRBV11-2 to TRBJ1-2, with 8 bases that match TRBD1. Germline V CDR1 and CDR2: SGHAT, FQNNGV. The CDR3 covers 13 residues. With 6 bases clipped from V and 6 bases from J, the junction kept 6 bases outside the gene matches. CDR3 loop: CASRTGGWNGYTF. The CDR3 DNA sequence: TGTGCCAGCAGAACAGGGGGTTGGAATGGCTACACCTTC.

This clonotype was seen many times. The rearrangement links TRBV12-3 or TRBV12-4 to TRBJ1-2, with no clear D. There are 12 residues in the CDR3. V dropped 3 bases and J dropped 7 bases, with 9 bases sitting between them. CDR3 sequence (DNA): TGTGCCAGCAGTTTGTCGGGAGGTGGCTACACCTTC. This sequence encodes CASSLSGGGYTF.

In this sample, this clonotype turned up many times. This chain links TRBV6-5 with TRBJ1-5, with D maybe TRBD1 (5 bases). Per germline, CDR1 MNHEY and CDR2 SVGAGI. The length of the CDR3 is 14 residues. Trimming removed 6 bases from V and 0 bases from J, with 9 bases in between. The CDR3, as DNA: TGTGCCAGCAGACGGGACGTTAGCAATCAGCCCCAGCATTTT. This codes for CASRRDVSNQPQHF.

Comments on this clonotype: The junction and the germline gene differ at one end; a read error may be behind it. The J gene is TRBJ2-7, the V gene TRBV28, with D tentatively TRBD2 (5 bases). Germline values: CDR1 MDHEN, CDR2 SYDVKM. CDR3 length equals 15 residues. The CDR3 loop is CASSLTGVQSYDQYF. The CDR3 DNA reads as TGTGCCAGCAGTTTAACCGGGGTCCAATCCTACGATCAGTACTTC.

This clonotype was found many times. CDR3 residues: CASSRDGNSPLHF. CDR3 in DNA: TGTGCCAGTAGCCGGGACGGTAATTCACCCCTCCACTTT. This chain joins TRBV6-1 and TRBJ1-6; D is possibly TRBD1 (5 bases). Deletions cut 9 bases from V and 6 bases from J, with 12 bases between. The germline V gene has CDR1 MNHNS and CDR2 SASEGT. This CDR3 comprises 13 residues.

This clonotype was counted ten times or more. The V and J genes are TRBV28 and TRBJ1-5; 10 bases agree with TRBD1. The CDR3 is 16 amino acids. Trimming cost V 5 bases and J 4 bases; bases outside gene matches: 8. CDR1 MDHEN and CDR2 SYDVKM come from the germline V gene. The CDR3 region is CASSDRGPRTNQPQHF. DNA for the CDR3: TGTGCCAGCAGTGACAGGGGGCCACGAACTAATCAGCCCCAGCATTTT.

In its sample, this clonotype was seen many times. The CDR3 loop is CASSLVYPASTGELFF. CDR3 nucleotide sequence: TGTGCCAGCAGCCTCGTTTATCCAGCCAGCACCGGGGAGCTGTTTTTT. This chain connects TRBV12-3 or TRBV12-4 to TRBJ2-2; D gene ambiguous. V gave up 6 bases and J gave up 4 bases, with 18 bases separating them. The CDR3 spans 16 residues.

In its sample, this clonotype was seen a few times. This chain uses TRBV27 with TRBJ1-5, with 7 bases aligning to TRBD1. The CDR3 covers 14 residues. Germline lookup yields CDR1 MNHEY and CDR2 SMNVEV (reference sequence). V was pared by 2 bases and J by 3 bases, with 1 base of the junction left unmatched. CDR3 in amino acids: CASSLDRDNQPQHF. As DNA, the CDR3 is TGTGCCAGCAGTTTAGACAGGGACAATCAGCCCCAGCATTTT.

This sequence joins TRBV6-2 or TRBV6-3 and TRBJ1-2, with 10 bases that match TRBD1. From germline, CDR1 is MNHEY and CDR2 SVGEGT. This CDR3 has 19 amino acids. V shed 5 bases, J shed 4 bases, and the junction held 19 bases outside the gene matches. The CDR3 sequence: CASSRTVRDRGRGAYGYTF. The CDR3 DNA follows: TGTGCCAGCAGTCGTACCGTCCGGGACAGGGGCAGAGGGGCCTATGGCTACACCTTC.

The sample holds a few counts of this clonotype. The V call is TRBV30, the J call TRBJ1-2; unclear D gene. CDR1 is GTSNPN and CDR2 is SVGIG in the germline V gene (reference sequence). The ends were cut back, 3 bases at V and 1 base at J, with 9 bases in the middle. The CDR3 runs 13 residues. CDR3 in DNA: TGTGCCTGGAGCCTAGGGAGTAACTATGGCTACACCTTC. Its protein is CAWSLGSNYGYTF. Full variable domain (outside the CDR3, taken from reference TRBV30 and TRBJ1-2): SQTIHQWPATLVQPVGSPLSLECTVEGTSNPNLYWYRQAAGRGLQLLFYSVGIGQISSEVPQNLSASRPQDRQFILSSKKLLLSDSGFYLCAWSLGSNYGYTFGSGTRLTVV.

The chain carries TRBV12-3 or TRBV12-4 and TRBJ2-7; unclear D gene. The CDR3 sequence is 12 residues long. Trimming took 6 bases from V and 7 from J, leaving 13 bases between them. The CDR3 loop is CASSQQIAEQYF. CDR3 nucleotide sequence: TGTGCCAGCAGCCAACAAATAGCAGAGCAGTACTTC.

This clonotype showed up many times. V usage is TRBV6-5 and J usage is TRBJ1-1; the D gene is possibly TRBD1 (5 bases). Germline V lookup: CDR1 MNHEY, CDR2 SVGAGI. Trimming cost V 4 bases and J 1 base, with 16 bases left between them. The CDR3 spans 16 residues. The CDR3 DNA reads as TGTGCCAGCAGTTTAGGACAAGGGATGAGGAACACTGAAGCTTTCTTT. It codes for CASSLGQGMRNTEAFF.